This T cell receptor (beta chain) was sequenced for a study of T cells expressing NK-cell markers. Findings and caveats of the study: Whether expanded NKG2C+ T cell clones were HCMV specific stayed uncertain.

This CDR3 is built from 15 residues. The germline gives CDR1 SGHVS, CDR2 FQNEAQ. After re-calling the 5' RACE reads, TCRdb lists one entry per CDR3 protein, DNA absent. Its table records 500,000 to 700,000 distinct CDR3 sequences. Remarks on this clonotype: Its antigen remains unknown.

The TCR sequence derives from a man aged 18 to 29 in good health. The V call is TRBV7-8, the J call TRBJ1-4. Material: blood T cells: a sorted CD56 or NKG2C T cell subset, CD4+ or CD8+ T cells, or bulk PBMC T cells (not recorded which). CDR3 sequence reads: CASTSRRGTGEKLFF.